The 2 T cell receptor beta chains presented below share a single source sample, sequenced in a study of blood T cell repertoires in COVID-19. Data came from immunoSEQ multiplex PCR; TCRdb stores just in-frame clones and leaves some out. The data contain more than 300,000 clones, around 90% of them singletons. The specimen sequenced was PBMCs or T cells enriched from blood (not recorded which). These receptors originate from a woman aged 25 to 45 who had recovered from COVID-19.

The chain recombines TRBV7-3 with TRBJ2-1; maybe TRBD2 (7 bases). This CDR3 region has 16 residues. CDR1 and CDR2 (germline): SGHTA, FQGTGA. V lost 3 bases and J lost 1, with 13 bases in between. CDR3 sequence (DNA): TGTGCCAGCAGCTTGGGGGGGCGGACTTCCTACAATGAGCAGTTCTTC. This gives the protein CASSLGGRTSYNEQFF.

This sequence joins TRBV25-1 and TRBJ2-5; D is perhaps TRBD2 (5 bases). V lost 7 bases, J lost 4 bases, and 25 bases lay in between. The CDR3 contains 17 residues. CDR1 and CDR2 from the germline V gene are MGHDK and SYGVNS. CDR3 in DNA: TGTGCCAGCACCCCGAGGGCGGACTCACGTGGTGCAGAGACCCAGTACTTC. This codes for CASTPRADSRGAETQYF.